The 31 T cell receptor beta chains below come from one sample, sequenced in a study of T cells in Graves' hyperthyroidism and ophthalmopathy. Researchers amplified the TCR beta CDR3 regions from RNA transcripts. First-round RT-PCR with HTBI primers amplified the TCR CDR3 region. TCRdb ran MiXCR on the multiplex PCR reads and lists one entry per CDR3 protein. Among 350,000 or so distinct CDR3 sequences listed, roughly a fifth were seen once. The sequencing input was blood. These TCRs come from a woman aged 45-59 years with Graves' hyperthyroidism.

This clonotype was recorded a few times. The chain couples TRBV25-1 to TRBJ2-7, with 15 positions matching TRBD2. With 1 base clipped from V and 7 bases from J, the junction kept 5 bases outside the gene matches. Per the germline V gene, CDR1 is MGHDK and CDR2 is SYGVNS. The CDR3 consists of 16 residues. The CDR3 sequence: CASSEWPGLAGGEQYF. CDR3 in DNA: TGTGCCAGCAGTGAATGGCCGGGACTAGCGGGAGGAGAGCAGTACTTC.

Ten or more counts support this clonotype. This chain joins TRBV20-1 and TRBJ2-1; tentatively, D is TRBD1 or TRBD2 (5 bases each). V dropped 4 bases and J dropped 1 base, with 14 bases sitting between them. Germline lookup yields CDR1 DFQATT and CDR2 SNEGSKA (reference sequence). The CDR3 has 15 amino acids. Written as DNA, the CDR3 is TGCAGTGCTACCCGAGGGGACCAGTCCTACAATGAGCAGTTCTTC. Amino acid sequence: CSATRGDQSYNEQFF.

As regards this clonotype: Relative to the germline gene, one junction end is altered; a read error may explain this. The chain has TRBV28 and TRBJ2-7; 12 positions match TRBD2. CDR1 and CDR2 (germline): MDHEN, SYDVKM. The CDR3 totals 14 residues. CDR3 in amino acids: CASGLTSGGHEQYF. As DNA, the CDR3 is TGTGCCAGCGGTTTGACTAGCGGGGGCCACGAGCAGTACTTC.

This clonotype was detected ten times or more. The V and J genes are TRBV14 and TRBJ1-1, with a weak D call TRBD1 (5 bases). Germline CDR1 is SGHDN and CDR2 is FVKESK. V lost 6 bases and J 4 bases, leaving 12 bases between the germline ends. This CDR3 comprises 13 residues. CDR3 sequence reads: CASSRGEGTEAFF. Here the CDR3 DNA reads TGTGCCAGCAGTCGAGGGGAGGGCACTGAAGCTTTCTTT.

There are a few counts of this clonotype. This could be a read error, since a much larger clone is one nucleotide away. CDR3: CASSQTQTTDTQYF. The CDR3 DNA follows: TGCGCCAGCAGCCAAACCCAGACAACAGATACGCAGTATTTT. V usage is TRBV4-1 and J usage is TRBJ2-3; no reliable D call. This CDR3 is 14 amino acids long. Trimming took 2 bases from V and 3 from J, leaving 9 bases between them. CDR1 and CDR2 from the germline V gene are MGHRA and YSYEKL.

The rearrangement links TRBV20-1 to TRBJ2-1; D gene ambiguous. V was cut by 5 bases and J by 0 bases, with 11 bases left in between. Germline CDR1 and CDR2: DFQATT and SNEGSKA (reference sequence). The CDR3 has 14 residues. The CDR3 loop reads CSALKGNSYNEQFF. The CDR3 DNA sequence: TGCAGTGCTTTAAAGGGAAACTCCTACAATGAGCAGTTCTTC.

The chain combines TRBV12-3 or TRBV12-4 with TRBJ2-7, with D possibly TRBD1 on 6 matching bases. CDR3 length: 13 residues. With 6 bases removed from V and 2 bases from J, the gap between germline ends came to 11 bases. CDR3 bases: TGTGCCAGCAGACCGGGACATGCCTACGAGCAGTACTTC. Its translation is CASRPGHAYEQYF.

This clonotype occurred many times. The CDR3 here is CASSPPERTSTDTQYF. In DNA form, the CDR3 reads TGTGCCAGCTCACCACCAGAGCGTACTAGCACAGATACGCAGTATTTT. V and J are TRBV18 and TRBJ2-3, with D unclear. CDR1 and CDR2 from the germline V gene are KGHSH and LQKENI. The CDR3 spans 16 residues. Trimming shortened V by 0 bases and J by 0 bases, and 10 bases separated the two germline ends. Based on the CDR3 plus reference TRBV18 and TRBJ2-3, the full variable domain is NAGVMQNPRHLVRRRGQEARLRCSPMKGHSHVYWYRQLPEEGLKFMVYLQKENIIDESGMPKERFSAEFPKEGPSILRIQQVVRGDSAAYFCASSPPERTSTDTQYFGPGTRLTVL.

This clonotype showed up many times. The DNA of the CDR3 is TGTGCCAGCAGTTCCTCGGACGGCTATGGCTACACCTTC. Translating it yields CASSSSDGYGYTF. The chain employs TRBV28 and TRBJ1-2; D remains unclear. The germline gives CDR1 MDHEN, CDR2 SYDVKM. The CDR3 sequence is 13 residues long. V was shortened by 4 bases and J by 4 bases, with 10 bases between the two germline ends.

The CDR3 DNA is TGTGCCAGCACGGGAGGGGGGGCCGCCTACGAGCAGTACTTC. Residues: CASTGGGAAYEQYF. The chain links TRBV7-9 to TRBJ2-7; 8 bases are a match to TRBD2. CDR1 SEHNR and CDR2 FQNEAQ come from the germline V gene (reference sequence). After removal of 7 bases from V and 2 bases from J, the junction contained 7 bases not matched to a gene. CDR3 length: 14 residues.

The chain joins TRBV7-9 to TRBJ1-2; no reliable D call. Per the germline V gene, CDR1 is SEHNR and CDR2 is FQNEAQ (reference sequence). The CDR3 runs 12 residues. Trimming took 3 bases from V and 7 from J, leaving 9 bases between them. CDR3 protein: CASSFGESGYTF. DNA for the CDR3: TGTGCCAGCAGCTTCGGGGAAAGTGGCTACACCTTC.

There are many counts of this clonotype. CDR3 loop: CASRQDRGPYNEQFF. DNA of the CDR3: TGTGCCAGCAGACAGGACAGGGGGCCGTACAATGAGCAGTTCTTC. This sequence joins TRBV28 and TRBJ2-1, with TRBD1 identical over 11 bases. The CDR3 runs to 15 residues. With 6 bases clipped from V and 4 bases from J, the junction kept 5 bases outside the gene matches. CDR1 and CDR2 from the germline V gene are MDHEN and SYDVKM.

In this sample, this clonotype turned up many times. The rearrangement joins TRBV27 to TRBJ2-1; 14 bases line up with TRBD2. The CDR3 covers 15 residues. Germline trimming cut 3 bases from V and 8 bases from J; bases unmatched to any gene: 3. Germline CDR1 and CDR2: MNHEY and SMNVEV (reference sequence). CDR3 residues: CASSFGTSGSYEQFF. The CDR3 nucleotides are TGTGCCAGCAGTTTCGGGACTAGCGGGAGTTATGAGCAGTTCTTC.

This clonotype was detected only a few times. The rearrangement joins TRBV27 to TRBJ2-7; 10 nucleotides match TRBD1. Per germline, CDR1 MNHEY and CDR2 SMNVEV (reference sequence). Unmatched junction bases numbered 2, after V lost 5 bases and J lost 7 bases. The CDR3 contains 12 residues. The DNA of the CDR3 is TGTGCCAGCAGTGACAGGGGGCGTGAGCAGTACTTC. Its translation is CASSDRGREQYF.

Ten or more counts support this clonotype. The CDR3 nucleotides read TGTGCCAGCAGCTTAGGACTAGCGGGAGGGCTAGAGCAGTTCTTC. The encoded protein is CASSLGLAGGLEQFF. The chain has TRBV7-9 and TRBJ2-1, with 14 bases matching TRBD2. The germline CDR1 and CDR2 sequences are SEHNR and FQNEAQ (reference sequence). The ends lost 1 base at V and 10 bases at J; junction bases unmatched: 3. The CDR3 contains 15 residues. The whole variable domain, remainder taken from reference TRBV7-9 and TRBJ2-1, is DTGVSQNPRHKITKRGQNVTFRCDPISEHNRLYWYRQTLGQGPEFLTYFQNEAQLEKSRLLSDRFSAERPKGSFSTLEIQRTEQGDSAMYLCASSLGLAGGLEQFFGPGTRLTVL.

The chain carries TRBV10-3 and TRBJ2-7; no definite D call. The CDR3 is 13 residues long. The germline V and J ends were trimmed by 0 bases and 6 bases, with 9 bases remaining between them. Germline CDR1 reads ENHRY; CDR2 reads SYGVKD. The CDR3 nucleotides are TGTGCCATCAGTGAGTCTGCCCCCCCCGAGCAGTACTTC. It translates to CAISESAPPEQYF.

In its sample, this clonotype was seen many times. This chain's CDR3 is CASSHSGAGRDTQYF. The CDR3 coding sequence is TGTGCCAGCAGTCACTCCGGGGCAGGGCGGGATACGCAGTATTTT. V is TRBV6-1 and J is TRBJ2-3; D tentatively fits TRBD1 or TRBD2 (5 bases each). In germline, CDR1 is MNHNS, CDR2 SASEGT. Between the trimmed V and J ends, which lost 5 bases and 6 bases, there was a span of 18 bases. The CDR3 has 15 amino acids.

Ten or more counts support this clonotype. The J gene is TRBJ1-5, the V gene TRBV7-9, with 7 bases aligning to TRBD1. The V segment lost 1 base and the J segment 6 bases; nucleotides outside the gene matches: 9. The CDR3 contains 16 residues. CDR1 is SEHNR, CDR2 FQNEAQ, per germline (reference sequence). The CDR3 nucleotides are TGTGCCAGCAGCTTAGAAGGGGGCGCGAGGGCTCAGCCCCAGCATTTT. The encoded protein is CASSLEGGARAQPQHF.

The chain links TRBV5-1 to TRBJ1-4; tentatively, D is TRBD1 (6 bases). Trimming left V 0 bases short and J 10 bases short, with 13 bases between. Germline CDR1 is SGHRS and CDR2 is YFSETQ. The CDR3 is made up of 14 amino acids. CDR3 loop: CASSLDDGGGKLFF. The CDR3 DNA reads as TGCGCCAGCAGCTTGGACGATGGGGGCGGAAAACTGTTTTTT. Full variable domain (missing parts from reference TRBV5-1 and TRBJ1-4): KAGVTQTPRYLIKTRGQQVTLSCSPISGHRSVSWYQQTPGQGLQFLFEYFSETQRNKGNFPGRFSGRQFSNSRSEMNVSTLELGDSALYLCASSLDDGGGKLFFGSGTQLSVL.

Many counts were recorded for this clonotype. The genes are TRBV7-8 and TRBJ2-2; D remains unclear. The CDR3 loop spans 14 amino acids. Trimming took 2 bases from V and 1 from J, leaving 5 bases between them. Germline-derived CDR1 and CDR2 are SGHVS and FQNEAQ. The CDR3 DNA reads as TGTGCCAGCAGCTTAACGAGGAACACCGGGGAGCTGTTTTTT. Translation: CASSLTRNTGELFF.

V and J are TRBV10-1 and TRBJ2-1, with D unresolved. The V end was cut by 0 bases, the J end by 6 bases, with 9 bases between. Germline CDR1 and CDR2: WNHNN and SYGVQD (reference sequence). CDR3 size: 14 residues. The DNA for the CDR3 is TGCGCCAGCAGTGAGTCAGGGTTGCGCAATGAGCAGTTCTTC. It encodes CASSESGLRNEQFF.

This clonotype was counted at least ten times. This rearrangement joins TRBV20-1 to TRBJ1-2; D remains unclear. CDR1 is DFQATT and CDR2 is SNEGSKA in the germline V gene (reference sequence). Trimming took off 1 base at V and 6 bases at J, with 12 bases between the two ends. This CDR3 has 13 residues. The CDR3 loop reads CSARGDAGNGYTF. In nucleotides, the CDR3 is TGCAGTGCTAGAGGGGATGCGGGGAATGGCTACACCTTC.

Concerning this clonotype: A much bigger clone sits one base away, suggesting this may be a read error. The chain links TRBV12-3 or TRBV12-4 to TRBJ2-3; possibly TRBD1 or TRBD2 for D (5 bases each). The CDR3 is 14 residues long. The CDR3 is CASSPWGNTGTQYF. As DNA, the CDR3 is TGTGCCAGCAGTCCGTGGGGGAACACAGGTACGCAGTATTTT.

This chain uses TRBV27 with TRBJ1-2, with 8 positions matching TRBD1. CDR3 size: 14 residues. Germline-derived CDR1 and CDR2 are MNHEY and SMNVEV (reference sequence). With V trimmed by 3 bases and J by 7 bases, 7 bases remained unmatched. The CDR3 nucleotides read TGTGCCAGCAGTTTCAGGACAGGGCAGGGTGGCTACACCTTC. Its translation is CASSFRTGQGGYTF.

The rearrangement links TRBV2 to TRBJ2-2, with 11 positions matching TRBD1. Germline CDR1 reads SNHLY; CDR2 reads FYNNEI. This CDR3 contains 16 residues. Unmatched junction bases numbered 7, after V lost 6 bases and J lost 4 bases. The CDR3 loop is CASSRGTGGLTGELFF. CDR3 nucleotide sequence: TGTGCCAGCAGCCGGGGGACAGGGGGTCTCACCGGGGAGCTGTTTTTT.

The V gene is TRBV7-8, the J gene TRBJ1-1, with 7 positions matching TRBD1. The CDR3 length is 14 residues. Germline loops: CDR1 SGHVS, CDR2 FQNEAQ. With V trimmed by 0 bases and J by 4 bases, 2 bases remained unmatched. CDR3 coding DNA: TGTGCCAGCAGCTTAGCGACAGGGAGCACTGAAGCTTTCTTT. It yields the protein CASSLATGSTEAFF. Full variable domain (rest looked up from reference TRBV7-8 and TRBJ1-1): GAGVSQSPRYKVAKRGQDVALRCDPISGHVSLFWYQQALGQGPEFLTYFQNEAQLDKSGLPSDRFFAERPEGSVSTLKIQRTQQEDSAVYLCASSLATGSTEAFFGQGTRLTVV.

This clonotype was counted only a few times. Here the CDR3 reads CSVAGTGGTDTQYF. The CDR3 region has the DNA TGCAGCGTTGCCGGGACAGGGGGCACAGATACGCAGTATTTT. This sequence joins TRBV29-1 and TRBJ2-3; 10 bases fit TRBD1. Germline V gene lookup returns CDR1 SQVTM and CDR2 ANQGSEA. The length of the CDR3 is 14 residues. V shed 4 bases and J 1 base; nucleotides not matched to a gene: 2.

This clonotype was picked up many times. This chain joins TRBV7-2 and TRBJ2-1; maybe TRBD1 (5 bases). CDR1 is SGHTA and CDR2 is FQGNSA in the germline V gene. V lost 1 base and J lost 5, with 12 bases in between. The CDR3 consists of 15 residues. The CDR3 region is CASSLGRLGDNEQFF. The CDR3 region has the DNA TGTGCCAGCAGCTTAGGACGCCTAGGGGACAATGAGCAGTTCTTC. Full variable domain (missing parts from reference TRBV7-2 and TRBJ2-1): GAGVSQSPSNKVTEKGKDVELRCDPISGHTALYWYRQSLGQGLEFLIYFQGNSAPDKSGLPSDRFSAERTGGSVSTLTIQRTQQEDSAVYLCASSLGRLGDNEQFFGPGTRLTVL.

This chain links TRBV7-6 with TRBJ1-6; 10 bases are a match to TRBD1. This CDR3 comprises 15 residues. CDR1 is SGHVS and CDR2 is FNYEAQ in the germline V gene. V was pared by 5 bases and J by 9 bases, with 7 bases of the junction left unmatched. As DNA, the CDR3 is TGTGCCAGCAGCGGCCGGGACAGGGGAACTTCACCCCTCCACTTT. Its protein is CASSGRDRGTSPLHF. The full variable domain, with the rest looked up from reference TRBV7-6 and TRBJ1-6, is GAGVSQSPRYKVTKRGQDVALRCDPISGHVSLYWYRQALGQGPEFLTYFNYEAQQDKSGLPNDRFSAERPEGSISTLTIQRTEQRDSAMYRCASSGRDRGTSPLHFGNGTRLTVT.

This chain connects TRBV4-1 to TRBJ1-5, with unresolved D. The CDR3 totals 16 residues. Looked up from germline, CDR1 is MGHRA and CDR2 is YSYEKL. Deletions cut 1 base from V and 5 bases from J, with 15 bases between. CDR3 region: CASSQGRAKGHQPQHF. In nucleotides, the CDR3 is TGCGCCAGCAGCCAAGGGAGGGCAAAAGGGCATCAGCCCCAGCATTTT.

At least ten counts were recorded for this clonotype. The genes are TRBV2 and TRBJ1-2; D gene unclear. V was clipped by 1 base and J by 6 bases, with 9 bases between them. Germline V gives CDR1 SNHLY, CDR2 FYNNEI. The CDR3 extends over 13 amino acids. Here the CDR3 reads CASSEGVSNGYTF. CDR3 sequence (DNA): TGTGCCAGCAGTGAAGGGGTGTCCAATGGCTACACCTTC.